The rows below give T cell receptor beta chains drawn from one sample of a study of Ad26.COV2.S vaccination and SARS-CoV-2 variants. Only in-frame clones appear in the TCRdb table, and some are missing; sequencing was by immunoSEQ multiplex PCR. This sample yields around 420,000 clones, of which roughly 90% are seen a single time; less than 4.5% belongs to the top ten. The sample here was peripheral blood, taken in a trial of Ad26.COV2.S vaccine versus placebo. The receptor set was obtained from a person between 18 and 65 years old who received the Ad26.COV2.S COVID-19 vaccine or a placebo. CDR3s include the opening cysteine and the closing phenylalanine or tryptophan. The D gene is left open where the match is weak. Clone sizes are given selectively: once, few, many, or a class where the clone is expanded.

size | J | V | D | DNA | CDR3
. | TRBJ2-7 | TRBV28 | TRBD1 | TGTGCCAGCGGGGGACAGGGAACACGGGGAAGGTACGAGCAGTACTTC | CASGGQGTRGRYEQYF
. | TRBJ1-3 | TRBV10-3 | . | TGTGCCATCAGTGCTCTTCACCCGGACCGCAACTCTGGAAACACCATATATTTT | CAISALHPDRNSGNTIYF
. | TRBJ2-2 | TRBV7-2 | TRBD2 | TGTGCCAGCACAGCTAGCGGGGGGCGGGCCGGGGAGCTGTTTTTT | CASTASGGRAGELFF
. | TRBJ2-5 | TRBV6-1 | TRBD1 | TGTGCCAGCAGTGACCCAGGGGGAAGTATCCGGGAGACCCAGTACTTC | CASSDPGGSIRETQYF
. | TRBJ1-3 | TRBV29-1 | . | TGCAGCGTTGAAGATCCCCGTGAAGGCGGAAACACCATATATTTT | CSVEDPREGGNTIYF
. | TRBJ2-2 | TRBV18 | TRBD1 | TGTGCCAGCTCACCACCCAGACAGGGTTGGACCGGGGAGCTGTTTTTT | CASSPPRQGWTGELFF
. | TRBJ1-2 | TRBV10-3 | . | TGTGCCACCCAAGACCAACTCCTCTATGGCTACACCTTC | CATQDQLLYGYTF
. | TRBJ2-6 | TRBV3-1/TRBV3-2 | . | TGTGCCAGCAGCCAGGAGGGGGCTAGGGGGGCCAACGTCCTGACTTTC | CASSQEGARGANVLTF
. | TRBJ1-6 | TRBV4-1 | . | TGCGCCAGCAGCCAAGGAGGGACCCCCTATAATTCACCCCTCCACTTT | CASSQGGTPYNSPLHF
many | TRBJ2-3 | TRBV6-4 | TRBD2 | TGTGCCAGCAGTGAATATAGCGGGGGAACAGATACGCAGTATTTT | CASSEYSGGTDTQYF
. | TRBJ2-1 | TRBV7-9 | TRBD1 | TGTGCCAGCAGCGAGGGACAGATCTACAATGAGCAGTTCTTC | CASSEGQIYNEQFF
. | TRBJ2-7 | TRBV4-3 | . | TGCGCCAGCAGCCGCGGAACCTTGGACGAGCAGTACTTC | CASSRGTLDEQYF
. | TRBJ2-7 | TRBV19 | TRBD1 | TGTGCCAGTAGTATAGGCCAGGGGGTAGCCTACGAGCAGTACTTC | CASSIGQGVAYEQYF
. | TRBJ1-1 | TRBV7-3 | . | TGTGCCAGCAGCTTGGGGTTATCTGCTGAAGCTTTCTTT | CASSLGLSAEAFF
. | TRBJ2-7 | TRBV7-2 | . | TGTGCCAGCAGCTTAAGAACAGGGCCGTACGAGCAGTACTTC | CASSLRTGPYEQYF
. | TRBJ2-2 | TRBV7-9 | . | TGTGCCAGCAGCCTTACCCAAGGACTACTTGCCGGGGAGCTGTTTTTT | CASSLTQGLLAGELFF
. | TRBJ2-7 | TRBV4-2 | TRBD2 | TGTGCCAGCAGCCTTACTAGCGGGGGAAGCTCCTACGAGCAGTACTTC | CASSLTSGGSSYEQYF
once | TRBJ2-1 | TRBV6-5 | TRBD1 | TGTGCCAGCAGAACCGGGACAGTTGAACAGTTCTTC | CASRTGTVEQFF
once | TRBJ2-6 | TRBV19 | TRBD1 | TGTGCCAGTAGTAGGGGGACAGGGGGTTTTGGGGCCAACGTCCTGACTTTC | CASSRGTGGFGANVLTF
. | TRBJ1-5 | TRBV24-1 | . | TGTGCCACCAGTGACCCGACGGATAAGATGTGGCCCCAGCATTTT | CATSDPTDKMWPQHF
. | TRBJ2-7 | TRBV4-2 | . | TGTGCCAGCAGCCAAGGGCTAGCTCCCCACGAGCAGTACTTC | CASSQGLAPHEQYF
few | TRBJ2-7 | TRBV9 | TRBD1 | TGTGCCAGCAGCGCGGGACAGGGGATCTCCTACGAGCAGTACTTC | CASSAGQGISYEQYF
. | TRBJ2-1 | TRBV5-1 | TRBD2 | TGCGCCAGCAGCATGAGCGGGGGGACCTCCTACAATGAGCAGTTCTTC | CASSMSGGTSYNEQFF
once | TRBJ2-7 | TRBV27 | TRBD1 | TGTGCCAGCAGTCTACGGACCGGGACAGGGTCCTACGAGCAGTACTTC | CASSLRTGTGSYEQYF
. | TRBJ2-1 | TRBV30 | . | TGTGCCTGGAGTGTATACCCCGCCGGGATACCCTACAATGAGCAGTTCTTC | CAWSVYPAGIPYNEQFF
. | TRBJ1-5 | TRBV6-6 | . | TGTGCCAGCAGTTTCCGGGACACTAATCAGCCCCAGCATTTT | CASSFRDTNQPQHF
. | TRBJ1-3 | TRBV19 | . | TGTGCCAGTTGTAGGGGACTCTCTGGAAACACCATATATTTT | CASCRGLSGNTIYF
. | TRBJ2-7 | TRBV6-2/TRBV6-3 | . | TGTGCCAGCAGTTACATAGGGTACGAGCAGTACTTC | CASSYIGYEQYF
. | TRBJ1-2 | TRBV28 | . | TGTGCCAGCAGGCTCCCGGGGGTGAGGGGCTACACCTTC | CASRLPGVRGYTF
. | TRBJ1-5 | TRBV19 | . | TGTGCCAGTAACGGACAGCCTTATAGCAATCAGCCCCAGCATTTT | CASNGQPYSNQPQHF
. | TRBJ2-5 | TRBV3-1/TRBV3-2 | . | TGTGCCAGCAGCCAAGATCCGAAGACCCAGTACTTC | CASSQDPKTQYF